These 10 T cell receptor beta chains came from one sample sequenced in a study of T-cell reconstitution after alpha-beta-depleted transplantation in children. This sample's TCRbeta library carried unique molecular identifier barcodes. Each CDR3 protein gets one entry after TCRdb re-called the PCR reads with MiXCR. The sample lists around 87,000 distinct CDR3 sequences, about 8% seen once, with 6.9% in the top ten. Sequenced here: PBMCs from the stem cell graft donor, sampled from the stem cell graft. These receptors were taken from a human donor who donated a stem cell graft to a child with congenital amegakaryocytic thrombocytopenia.

This clonotype appeared many times. The CDR3 bases are TGCAGTGTCCCCCGAGCGGCGGGAGCCGGACCCGAGCAGTACTTC. Residues: CSVPRAAGAGPEQYF. The chain has TRBV20-1 and TRBJ2-7, with 7 nucleotides matching TRBD2. The germline V gene has CDR1 DFQATT and CDR2 SNEGSKA (reference sequence). Trimming at V came to 7 bases and at J to 6 bases, leaving 18 bases not matched to a gene. The CDR3 runs to 15 residues.

This clonotype was detected only a few times. CDR3 coding DNA: TGCAGTGCAAAAGCGGAGCTAAGCACAGATACGCAGTATTTT. Translated, it gives CSAKAELSTDTQYF. J is TRBJ2-3 and V is TRBV20-1; D might be TRBD2 (5 bases). V was shortened by 6 bases and J by 0 bases, with 13 bases between the two germline ends. Germline CDR1 and CDR2: DFQATT and SNEGSKA (reference sequence). The CDR3 totals 14 residues.

This clonotype was counted many times. The CDR3 DNA reads as TGCAGCGTCGACCTTGGCCGGGGGGACTCCTACGAGCAGTACTTC. Protein product: CSVDLGRGDSYEQYF. The chain recombines TRBV29-1 with TRBJ2-7, with 7 bases identical to TRBD2. The CDR3 extends over 15 amino acids. Trimming cost V 6 bases and J 0 bases; bases outside gene matches: 11. Germline CDR1 is SQVTM and CDR2 is ANQGSEA.

Ten or more counts support this clonotype. The J gene is TRBJ1-1, the V gene TRBV12-3 or TRBV12-4; D might be TRBD1 (6 bases). V dropped 5 bases and J dropped 6 bases, with 13 bases sitting between them. The CDR3 is 13 amino acids. The CDR3 DNA reads as TGTGCCAGCAGTGCTAACAGGGTTCCTGAAGCTTTCTTT. This translates into CASSANRVPEAFF.

Many counts were recorded for this clonotype. V gene TRBV7-3 combines with J gene TRBJ2-1; maybe TRBD2 (6 bases). CDR3 length: 15 residues. Germline V gene lookup returns CDR1 SGHTA and CDR2 FQGTGA. V dropped 5 bases and J dropped 5 bases, with 16 bases sitting between them. The CDR3 region is CASSAAGEPNNEQFF. The CDR3 coding sequence is TGTGCCAGCAGCGCAGCGGGTGAACCTAACAATGAGCAGTTCTTC.

In its sample, this clonotype was seen many times. The limits of the CDR3 on the DNA are not certain, so only TCRdb's listed CDR3 is given. The V gene is TRBV4-3, the J gene TRBJ2-3; whether TRBD2, the table's D call, matches the DNA was not checked. The CDR3 region is 14 residues in length, termini included. Germline V gives CDR1 LGHNA, CDR2 YSLEER. CDR3 in amino acids: CASSQEVGAGAEYF.

There are many counts of this clonotype. This chain uses TRBV4-3 with TRBJ2-1, with TRBD2 matching over 16 bases. Trimming at V came to 4 bases and at J to 7 bases, leaving 1 base not matched to a gene. Germline CDR1 LGHNA, CDR2 YSLEER. CDR3 length equals 15 residues. The CDR3 region has the DNA TGCGCCAGCAGCCGGGGACTAGCGGGGGGGAATGAGCAGTTCTTC. Translation gives CASSRGLAGGNEQFF.

In this sample, this clonotype turned up many times. Here the CDR3 reads CASSLAPIGVPNSPLHF. DNA for the CDR3: TGTGCCAGCAGCTTAGCGCCTATAGGTGTCCCTAATTCACCCCTCCACTTT. The J gene is TRBJ1-6, the V gene TRBV7-6; D unclear. V lost 0 bases and J 6 bases, leaving 15 bases between the germline ends. CDR1 is SGHVS and CDR2 is FNYEAQ in the germline V gene. The CDR3 contains 17 residues. The entire variable domain, with the rest obtained from reference TRBV7-6 and TRBJ1-6, is as follows: GAGVSQSPRYKVTKRGQDVALRCDPISGHVSLYWYRQALGQGPEFLTYFNYEAQQDKSGLPNDRFSAERPEGSISTLTIQRTEQRDSAMYRCASSLAPIGVPNSPLHFGNGTRLTVT.

This clonotype was observed a few times. At one end the junction does not follow the germline gene, possibly because of a read error. The V call is TRBV28, the J call TRBJ2-6; D is possibly TRBD1 (5 bases). The CDR3 sequence is 15 residues long. CDR1 and CDR2 (germline): MDHEN, SYDVKM. The CDR3 loop reads CASSLLRSGANGLTF. The DNA of the CDR3 is TGTGCCAGCAGTTTGTTGCGCTCTGGGGCCAACGGCCTGACTTTC.

This clonotype was observed many times. The V and J genes are TRBV20-1 and TRBJ1-1; D gene uncertain. This CDR3 is built from 10 residues. The V and J ends lost 6 bases and 9 bases respectively, with 11 bases between them. CDR1 and CDR2 from the germline V gene are DFQATT and SNEGSKA (reference sequence). The CDR3 here is CSAPQVKAFF. DNA for the CDR3: TGCAGTGCCCCTCAAGTTAAAGCTTTCTTT.